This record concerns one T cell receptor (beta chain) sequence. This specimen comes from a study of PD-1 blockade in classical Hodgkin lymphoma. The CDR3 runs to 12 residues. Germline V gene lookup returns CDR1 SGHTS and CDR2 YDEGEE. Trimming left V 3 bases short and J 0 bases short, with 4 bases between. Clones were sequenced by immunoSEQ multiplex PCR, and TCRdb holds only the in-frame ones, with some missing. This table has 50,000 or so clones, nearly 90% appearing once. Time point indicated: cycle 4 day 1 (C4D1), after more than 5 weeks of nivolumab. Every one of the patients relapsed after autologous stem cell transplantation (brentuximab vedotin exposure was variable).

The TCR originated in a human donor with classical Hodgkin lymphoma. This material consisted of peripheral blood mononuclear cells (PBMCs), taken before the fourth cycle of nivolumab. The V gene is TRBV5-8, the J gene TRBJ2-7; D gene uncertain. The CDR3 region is CASSWTSYEQYF. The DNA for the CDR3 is TGTGCCAGCAGCTGGACCTCCTACGAGCAGTACTTC.